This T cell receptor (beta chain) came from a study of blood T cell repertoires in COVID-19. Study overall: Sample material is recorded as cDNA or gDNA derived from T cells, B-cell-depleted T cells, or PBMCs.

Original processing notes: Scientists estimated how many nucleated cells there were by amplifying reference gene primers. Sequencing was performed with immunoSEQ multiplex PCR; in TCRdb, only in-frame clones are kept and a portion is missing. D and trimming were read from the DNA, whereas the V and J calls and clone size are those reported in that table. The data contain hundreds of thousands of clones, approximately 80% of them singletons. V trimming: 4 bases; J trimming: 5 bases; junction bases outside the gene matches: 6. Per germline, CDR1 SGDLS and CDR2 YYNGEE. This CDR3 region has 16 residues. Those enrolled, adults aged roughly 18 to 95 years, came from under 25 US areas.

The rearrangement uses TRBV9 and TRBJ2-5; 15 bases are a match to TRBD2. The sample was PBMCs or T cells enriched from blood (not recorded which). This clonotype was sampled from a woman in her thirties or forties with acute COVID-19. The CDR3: CASSTGLAGGYETQYF. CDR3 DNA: TGTGCCAGCAGCACCGGACTAGCGGGAGGGTATGAGACCCAGTACTTC.